This TCR beta chain was documented in a study of blood T cells in healthy people across ages. Sample-barcoded 5' priming and a J-beta primer mix drove a second PCR of about 6 to 12 cycles. MiXCR, applied by TCRdb to the 5' RACE reads, yields one record per CDR3 protein. Of roughly 1.5 million distinct CDR3 sequences listed, 42% are singletons. Source material: blood. This clonotype originated in a young woman in good health.

CDR3 DNA: TGTGCCAGCAGCAGACTAGCGTTGAAGCTAAAGTTCTTC. The encoded protein is CASSRLALKLKFF. This sequence joins TRBV6-2 or TRBV6-3 and TRBJ2-1; TRBD2 aligns across 8 bases. Germline values: CDR1 MNHEY, CDR2 SVGEGT. V was pared by 6 bases and J by 14 bases, with 12 bases of the junction left unmatched. The CDR3 is made up of 13 amino acids.